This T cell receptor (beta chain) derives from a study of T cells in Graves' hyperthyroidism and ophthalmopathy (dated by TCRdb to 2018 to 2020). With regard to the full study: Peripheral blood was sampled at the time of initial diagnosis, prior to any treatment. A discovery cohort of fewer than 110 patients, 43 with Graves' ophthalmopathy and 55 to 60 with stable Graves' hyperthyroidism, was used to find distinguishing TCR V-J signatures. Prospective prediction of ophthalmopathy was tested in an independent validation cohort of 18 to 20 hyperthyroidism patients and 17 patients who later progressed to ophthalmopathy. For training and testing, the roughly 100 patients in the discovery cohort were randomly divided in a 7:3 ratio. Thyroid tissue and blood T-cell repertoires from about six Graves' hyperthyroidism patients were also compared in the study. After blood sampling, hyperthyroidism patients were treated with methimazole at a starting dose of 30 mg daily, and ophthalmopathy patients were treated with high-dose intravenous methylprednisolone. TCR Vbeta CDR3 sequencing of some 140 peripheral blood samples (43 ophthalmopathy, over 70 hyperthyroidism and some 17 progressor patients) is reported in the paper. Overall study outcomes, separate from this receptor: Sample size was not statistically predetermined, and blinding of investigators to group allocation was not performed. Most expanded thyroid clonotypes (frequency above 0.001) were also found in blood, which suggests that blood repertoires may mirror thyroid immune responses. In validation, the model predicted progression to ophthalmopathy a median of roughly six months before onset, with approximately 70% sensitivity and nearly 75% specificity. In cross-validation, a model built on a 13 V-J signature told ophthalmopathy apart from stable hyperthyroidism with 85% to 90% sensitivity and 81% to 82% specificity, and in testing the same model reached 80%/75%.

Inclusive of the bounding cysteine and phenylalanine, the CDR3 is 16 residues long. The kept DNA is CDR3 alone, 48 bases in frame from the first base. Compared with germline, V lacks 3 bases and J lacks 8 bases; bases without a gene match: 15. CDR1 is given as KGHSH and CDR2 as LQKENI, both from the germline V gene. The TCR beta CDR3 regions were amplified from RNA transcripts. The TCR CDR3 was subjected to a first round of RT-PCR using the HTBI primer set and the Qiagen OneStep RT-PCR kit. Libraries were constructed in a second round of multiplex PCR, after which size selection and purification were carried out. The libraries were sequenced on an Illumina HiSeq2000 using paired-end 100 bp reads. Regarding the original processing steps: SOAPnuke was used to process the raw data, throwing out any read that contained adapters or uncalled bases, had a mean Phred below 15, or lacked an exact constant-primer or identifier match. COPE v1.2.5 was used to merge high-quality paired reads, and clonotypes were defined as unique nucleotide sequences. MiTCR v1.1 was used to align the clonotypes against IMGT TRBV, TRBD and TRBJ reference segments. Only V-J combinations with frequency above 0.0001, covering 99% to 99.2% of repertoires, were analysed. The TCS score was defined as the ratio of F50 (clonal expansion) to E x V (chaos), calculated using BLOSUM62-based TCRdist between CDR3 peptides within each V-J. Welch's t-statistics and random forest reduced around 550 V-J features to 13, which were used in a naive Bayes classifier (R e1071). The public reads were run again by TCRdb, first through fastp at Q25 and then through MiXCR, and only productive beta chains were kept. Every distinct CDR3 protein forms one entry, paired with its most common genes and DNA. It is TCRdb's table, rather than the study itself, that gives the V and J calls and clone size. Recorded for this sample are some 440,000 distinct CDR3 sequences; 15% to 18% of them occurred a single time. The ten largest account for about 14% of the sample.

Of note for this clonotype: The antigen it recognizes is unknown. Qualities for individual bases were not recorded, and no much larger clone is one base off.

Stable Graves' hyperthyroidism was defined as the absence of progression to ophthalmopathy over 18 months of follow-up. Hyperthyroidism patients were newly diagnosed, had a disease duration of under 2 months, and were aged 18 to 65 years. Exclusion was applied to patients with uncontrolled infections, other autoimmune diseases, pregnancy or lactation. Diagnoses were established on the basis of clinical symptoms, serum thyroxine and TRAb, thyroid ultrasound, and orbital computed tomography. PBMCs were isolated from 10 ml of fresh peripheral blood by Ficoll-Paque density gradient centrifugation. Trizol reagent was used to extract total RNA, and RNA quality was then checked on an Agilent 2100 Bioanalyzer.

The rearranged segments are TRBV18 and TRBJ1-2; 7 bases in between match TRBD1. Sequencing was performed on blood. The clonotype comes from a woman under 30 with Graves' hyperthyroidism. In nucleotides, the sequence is TGTGCCAGCTCACCGCAAGCGGAACAGGGGATTTTAGGCTACACCTTC. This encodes CASSPQAEQGILGYTF.